Listed here is a single T cell receptor (beta chain). These data originate in a study of CD8+ T cells in alopecia areata. CDR1 and CDR2 (germline): LGHNA, YSLEER. J was trimmed by 5 bases and V by 4 bases; bases with no gene match: 13. This CDR3 comprises 17 residues. Sorting of PBMCs yielded the CD4+ and CD8+ T cells. RNA extraction and reverse transcription yielded cDNA as sequencing template. TCRdb's table, derived via immunoSEQ multiplex PCR, lists solely in-frame clones and lacks some. Among 150,000 or so clones listed, 45% to 50% were seen once. The material was CD8+ T cells sorted from blood, obtained at week 0. The chain employs TRBV4-3 and TRBJ2-7; TRBD2 aligns across 11 bases. This clonotype was obtained from a human donor with alopecia areata. CDR3: CASSRTPSGGSFHEQYF. For the CDR3, the DNA is TGCGCCAGCAGCCGCACCCCTAGCGGGGGGTCTTTCCACGAGCAGTACTTC.